The 26 T cell receptor beta chains below come from one sample, sequenced in a study of cytomegalovirus exposure and HLA in healthy donors. PCR amplification relied on 60 Vbeta primers (plus 13 Jbeta primers). The protocol was immunoSEQ multiplex PCR, while the TCRdb copy is restricted to in-frame clones and leaves out a portion. The sample table sets out tens of thousands of clones. What was sequenced was PBMCs. Receptors originate from a female donor in good health and CMV-seronegative.

The chain uses TRBV9 and TRBJ2-7, with D perhaps TRBD2 (5 bases). The CDR3 consists of 15 residues. Germline V CDR1 and CDR2: SGDLS, YYNGEE. Deletions cut 1 base from V and 1 base from J, with 12 bases between. This CDR3 is CASSVHEGLSYEQYF. For the CDR3, the DNA is TGTGCCAGCAGCGTACATGAGGGTTTATCCTACGAGCAGTACTTC. Full variable domain (outside the CDR3, taken from reference TRBV9 and TRBJ2-7): DSGVTQTPKHLITATGQRVTLRCSPRSGDLSVYWYQQSLDQGLQFLIQYYNGEERAKGNILERFSAQQFPDLHSELNLSSLELGDSALYFCASSVHEGLSYEQYFGPGTRLTVT.

This chain joins TRBV4-2 and TRBJ1-1; a possible D gene is TRBD1 (6 bases). This CDR3 contains 13 residues. Germline V CDR1 and CDR2: LGHNA, YNFKEQ. V was shortened by 1 base and J by 8 bases, with 11 bases between the two germline ends. CDR3 in amino acids: CASSQVRGKEAFF. The CDR3 coding sequence is TGTGCCAGCAGCCAAGTTAGGGGGAAGGAAGCTTTCTTT.

The chain employs TRBV7-9 and TRBJ2-7, with TRBD1 identical over 12 bases. The CDR3 runs 16 residues. Germline V gene lookup returns CDR1 SEHNR and CDR2 FQNEAQ (reference sequence). The trim removed 6 bases at V and 6 bases at J, leaving 12 bases unmatched. CDR3 nucleotides: TGTGCCAGCAGGGAAATTGCGGGACAGGGGGCGGGCGAGCAGTACTTC. Its protein is CASREIAGQGAGEQYF. Complete variable domain (other parts from reference TRBV7-9 and TRBJ2-7): DTGVSQNPRHKITKRGQNVTFRCDPISEHNRLYWYRQTLGQGPEFLTYFQNEAQLEKSRLLSDRFSAERPKGSFSTLEIQRTEQGDSAMYLCASREIAGQGAGEQYFGPGTRLTVT.

The chain carries TRBV9 and TRBJ2-2; unclear D gene. The germline V gene has CDR1 SGDLS and CDR2 YYNGEE. Trimming cost V 1 base and J 0 bases, with 7 bases left between them. The CDR3 totals 15 residues. For the CDR3, the DNA is TGTGCCAGCAGCGTACGAAGCACGAACACCGGGGAGCTGTTTTTT. Protein: CASSVRSTNTGELFF.

This sequence joins TRBV5-8 and TRBJ2-7, with D unclear. CDR1 is SGHTS and CDR2 is YDEGEE in the germline V gene. V shed 0 bases and J shed 1 base, with 17 bases lying between them. The CDR3 has 17 amino acids. The CDR3 loop reads CASSLELGTSPSYEQYF. Written as DNA, the CDR3 is TGTGCCAGCAGCTTGGAATTGGGCACCTCCCCTTCCTACGAGCAGTACTTC.

The chain uses TRBV18 and TRBJ1-2; TRBD1 matches 11 bases. The germline CDR1 and CDR2 sequences are KGHSH and LQKENI. The trim removed 3 bases at V and 4 bases at J, leaving 7 bases unmatched. The CDR3 is made up of 16 amino acids. Here the CDR3 reads CASSPSDRGLSYGYTF. In DNA, the CDR3 is TGTGCCAGCTCACCTTCGGACAGGGGGCTCAGCTATGGCTACACCTTC.

This sequence joins TRBV30 and TRBJ1-4, with 8 nucleotides matching TRBD1. Trimming removed 2 bases from V and 7 bases from J; junction bases left unmatched: 6. Germline CDR1 and CDR2: GTSNPN and SVGIG (reference sequence). The CDR3 has 14 amino acids. The CDR3 is CAWSIGQGSEKLFF. Here the CDR3 DNA reads TGTGCCTGGAGTATAGGACAGGGTAGTGAAAAACTGTTTTTT.

The chain employs TRBV12-5 and TRBJ1-2; 7 nucleotides align to TRBD1. J gave up 3 bases and V 5 bases, and 3 bases lay outside the gene matches. The CDR3 is made up of 13 amino acids. Germline assignment: CDR1 LGHNT and CDR2 FRNRAP. The CDR3, as DNA: TGTGCTAGTGGTCCGGGGACAGACTATGGCTACACCTTC. Translating gives CASGPGTDYGYTF.

This chain joins TRBV6-6 and TRBJ2-7; TRBD2 matches at 11 bases. The trim removed 6 bases at V and 7 bases at J, leaving 8 bases unmatched. Germline V CDR1 and CDR2: MNHNY, SVGAGI (reference sequence). The CDR3 extends over 14 amino acids. Written as DNA, the CDR3 is TGTGCCAGCAGCGGAAACCGACTAGCGGGGGAGCAGTACTTC. Translated: CASSGNRLAGEQYF.

CDR3 DNA: TGTGCCAGCAGCTTAGCAGGACAGGGAGTTGGTTCACCCCTCCACTTT. Protein: CASSLAGQGVGSPLHF. The V gene is TRBV7-2, the J gene TRBJ1-6, with TRBD1 matching 8 bases. Germline-derived CDR1 and CDR2 are SGHTA and FQGNSA. The V and J ends lost 0 bases and 9 bases, in that order; junction bases with no gene match: 7. This CDR3 comprises 16 residues.

V and J are TRBV4-1 and TRBJ1-2; a weak D match, TRBD1 (6 bases). CDR3 length: 16 residues. Trimming shortened V by 2 bases and J by 0 bases, and 13 bases separated the two germline ends. Germline assignment: CDR1 MGHRA and CDR2 YSYEKL. The CDR3 region is CASSQQPGTTNYGYTF. CDR3 DNA: TGCGCCAGCAGCCAACAGCCAGGGACAACTAACTATGGCTACACCTTC.

V usage is TRBV4-2 and J usage is TRBJ2-3; D is possibly TRBD1 (6 bases). Looked up from germline, CDR1 is LGHNA and CDR2 is YNFKEQ. This CDR3 spans 16 amino acids. Trimming removed 3 bases from V and 0 bases from J, with 13 bases in between. The CDR3 sequence is CASSHAGTPSTDTQYF. CDR3 DNA sequence: TGTGCCAGCAGCCACGCCGGGACACCGAGCACAGATACGCAGTATTTT.

CDR3 in amino acids: CASSPTLTQRGEQYF. The CDR3 region has the DNA TGTGCCAGCAGCCCCACCCTGACACAAAGGGGGGAGCAGTACTTC. This chain joins TRBV5-6 and TRBJ2-7; possibly TRBD1 for D (6 bases). The V and J ends lost 4 bases and 7 bases respectively, with 21 bases between them. CDR3 size: 15 residues. Looked up from germline, CDR1 is SGHDT and CDR2 is YYEEEE.

The chain combines TRBV7-2 with TRBJ2-5; D is unresolved. V was trimmed by 5 bases and J by 5 bases, leaving 15 bases between them. The CDR3 is 14 residues long. Germline loops: CDR1 SGHTA, CDR2 FQGNSA. In DNA form, the CDR3 reads TGTGCCAGCAGCCCGAACCACCTCGGGGAGACCCAGTACTTC. Translating gives CASSPNHLGETQYF.

The chain uses TRBV5-1 and TRBJ2-7; 9 bases line up with TRBD1. Per germline, CDR1 SGHRS and CDR2 YFSETQ. V lost 3 bases and J lost 5; bases outside the gene matches: 6. This CDR3 is built from 14 residues. CDR3 nucleotides: TGCGCCAGCAGCTCCAGGGACAGGGAGCACGAGCAGTACTTC. Amino acids: CASSSRDREHEQYF.

The V and J genes are TRBV5-4 and TRBJ1-2; TRBD1 matches 8 bases. The CDR3 consists of 15 residues. Germline CDR1 SGHNT, CDR2 YYREEE (reference sequence). V gave up 2 bases and J gave up 2 bases; unmatched junction bases: 5. CDR3 amino acids: CASSLRTGKNYGYTF. The CDR3 DNA is TGTGCCAGCAGCTTAAGGACAGGGAAGAACTATGGCTACACCTTC.

This chain links TRBV30 with TRBJ2-3, with 13 bases fitting TRBD2. Germline loops: CDR1 GTSNPN, CDR2 SVGIG (reference sequence). This CDR3 comprises 16 residues. V lost 4 bases to trimming and J lost 0 bases; unmatched junction nucleotides: 4. The CDR3 nucleotides read TGTGCCTGGACCAGGGGACTAGCGGGGAGCACAGATACGCAGTATTTT. Translating gives CAWTRGLAGSTDTQYF.

For this clone: The junction shows a germline mismatch at one end, possibly a read error. The CDR3 DNA follows: TGTGCCTGGAGTCTTCAGGGGAGCTCCGACAATGAGCAGTTCTTC. Amino acid sequence: CAWSLQGSSDNEQFF. V usage is TRBV30 and J usage is TRBJ2-1; D perhaps matches TRBD1 (6 bases). Germline CDR1 reads GTSNPN; CDR2 reads SVGIG (reference sequence). CDR3 size: 15 residues.

The V call is TRBV18, the J call TRBJ2-7; D not certain. V was trimmed by 2 bases and J by 6 bases, leaving 14 bases between them. Germline CDR1 and CDR2: KGHSH and LQKENI. CDR3 length equals 14 residues. CDR3 nucleotide sequence: TGTGCCAGCTCACCAAACAGAATCCCCTCCGAGCAGTACTTC. This encodes CASSPNRIPSEQYF.

V usage is TRBV30 and J usage is TRBJ2-1; 7 nucleotides match TRBD2. Looked up from germline, CDR1 is GTSNPN and CDR2 is SVGIG (reference sequence). V lost 4 bases and J lost 4; bases outside the gene matches: 7. CDR3 length: 14 residues. The CDR3 is CAWTKTSYYNEQFF. In DNA, the CDR3 is TGTGCCTGGACTAAGACTAGCTATTACAATGAGCAGTTCTTC.

The CDR3: CAWSVALNYGYTF. CDR3 nucleotide sequence: TGTGCCTGGAGTGTAGCCCTTAACTATGGCTACACCTTC. V usage is TRBV30 and J usage is TRBJ1-2; D not certain. Germline V CDR1 and CDR2: GTSNPN, SVGIG (reference sequence). Trimming removed 0 bases at V and 1 base at J, with 6 bases between. CDR3 size: 13 residues.

The J gene is TRBJ1-6, the V gene TRBV19; 10 nucleotides match TRBD1. J was trimmed by 9 bases and V by 5 bases; bases with no gene match: 7. Germline CDR1 is LNHDA and CDR2 is SQIVND (reference sequence). The CDR3 contains 15 residues. CDR3 bases: TGTGCCAGTAGTGCCTGGGACAGGGGCAGTTCACCCCTCCACTTT. Its protein product is CASSAWDRGSSPLHF.

The V call is TRBV5-1, the J call TRBJ2-5; maybe TRBD2 (5 bases). The CDR3 length is 15 residues. V lost 1 base and J 2 bases, leaving 12 bases between the germline ends. From germline, CDR1 is SGHRS and CDR2 YFSETQ. The DNA of the CDR3 is TGCGCCAGCAGCTTGCTGGGAGAACGTCAAGAGACCCAGTACTTC. Encoded protein: CASSLLGERQETQYF.

The chain employs TRBV6-6 and TRBJ2-7, with unresolved D. Trimming left V 0 bases short and J 2 bases short, with 2 bases between. Per germline, CDR1 MNHNY and CDR2 SVGAGI (reference sequence). The CDR3 is 12 amino acids. DNA for the CDR3: TGTGCCAGCAGTTACTCCACCTACGAGCAGTACTTC. Its translation: CASSYSTYEQYF.

V is TRBV30 and J is TRBJ1-1; 7 bases map to TRBD1. The CDR3 length is 19 residues. The germline V gene has CDR1 GTSNPN and CDR2 SVGIG (reference sequence). The J segment lost 1 base and the V segment lost 1 base, leaving 18 bases of the junction unmatched. In DNA, the CDR3 is TGTGCCTGGAGTGGCCGCTTACAGGGGCGGGTCTTTCCGAACACTGAAGCTTTCTTT. Its translation: CAWSGRLQGRVFPNTEAFF.

The chain is built from TRBV18 and TRBJ1-2; D might be TRBD1 (6 bases). The CDR3 spans 14 residues. The germline gives CDR1 KGHSH, CDR2 LQKENI. The V gene lost 2 bases and the J gene lost 5 bases, with 12 bases spanning the gap. CDR3: CASSPGKQGYGYTF. In DNA, the CDR3 is TGTGCCAGCTCACCAGGGAAACAGGGTTATGGCTACACCTTC.